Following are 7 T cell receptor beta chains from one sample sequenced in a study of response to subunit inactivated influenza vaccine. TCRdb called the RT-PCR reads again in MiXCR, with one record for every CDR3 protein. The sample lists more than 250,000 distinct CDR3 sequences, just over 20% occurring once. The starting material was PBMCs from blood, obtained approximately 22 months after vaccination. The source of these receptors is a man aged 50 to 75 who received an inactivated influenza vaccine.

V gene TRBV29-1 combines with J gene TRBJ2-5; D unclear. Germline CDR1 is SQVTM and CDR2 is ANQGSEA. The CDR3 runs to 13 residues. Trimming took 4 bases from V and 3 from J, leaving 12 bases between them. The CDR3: CSVALRQKETQYF. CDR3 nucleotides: TGCAGCGTTGCCCTTCGGCAGAAAGAGACCCAGTACTTC.

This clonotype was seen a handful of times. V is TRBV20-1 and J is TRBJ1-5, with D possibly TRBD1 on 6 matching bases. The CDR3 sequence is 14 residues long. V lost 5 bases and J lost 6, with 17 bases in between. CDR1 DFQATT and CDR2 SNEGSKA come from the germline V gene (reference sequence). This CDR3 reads CSAPRRGLGQPQHF. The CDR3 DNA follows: TGCAGTGCTCCAAGGCGGGGGCTGGGTCAGCCCCAGCATTTT.

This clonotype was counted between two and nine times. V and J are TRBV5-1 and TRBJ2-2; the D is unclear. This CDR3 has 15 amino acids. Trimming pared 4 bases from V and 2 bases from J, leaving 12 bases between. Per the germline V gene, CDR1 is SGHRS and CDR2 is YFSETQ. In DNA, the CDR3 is TGCGCCAGCAGCCCGGGCAGTACTAACACCGGGGAGCTGTTTTTT. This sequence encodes CASSPGSTNTGELFF.

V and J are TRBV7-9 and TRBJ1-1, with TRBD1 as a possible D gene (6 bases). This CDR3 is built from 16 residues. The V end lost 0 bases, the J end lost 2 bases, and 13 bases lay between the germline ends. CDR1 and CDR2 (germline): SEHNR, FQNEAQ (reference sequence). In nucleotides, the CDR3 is TGTGCCAGCAGCTTAGCGGGCACAGGGAGAAACACTGAAGCTTTCTTT. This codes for CASSLAGTGRNTEAFF.

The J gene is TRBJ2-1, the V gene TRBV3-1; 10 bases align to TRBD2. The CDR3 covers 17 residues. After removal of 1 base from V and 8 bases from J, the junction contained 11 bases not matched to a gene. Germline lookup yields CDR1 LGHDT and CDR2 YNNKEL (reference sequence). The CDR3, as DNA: TGTGCCAGCAGCCAAGTTTTGTTAGCGGGAGGCCGACATGAGCAGTTCTTC. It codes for CASSQVLLAGGRHEQFF.

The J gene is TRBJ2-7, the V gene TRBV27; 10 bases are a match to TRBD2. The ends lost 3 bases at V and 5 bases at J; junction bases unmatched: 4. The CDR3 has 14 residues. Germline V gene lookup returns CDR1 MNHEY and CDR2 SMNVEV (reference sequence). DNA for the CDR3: TGTGCCAGCAGTTTCGGACTAGCGGTCCACGAGCAGTACTTC. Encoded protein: CASSFGLAVHEQYF.

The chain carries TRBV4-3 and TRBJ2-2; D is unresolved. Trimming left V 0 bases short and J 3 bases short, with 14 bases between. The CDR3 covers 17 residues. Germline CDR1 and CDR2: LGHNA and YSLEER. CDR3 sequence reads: CASSQDIYTLDTGELFF. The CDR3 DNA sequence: TGCGCCAGCAGCCAAGATATTTACACCCTGGACACCGGGGAGCTGTTTTTT.